The present T cell receptor (beta chain) was sequenced within a study of tumor-infiltrating lymphocytes in oesophageal squamous cell carcinoma. Germline CDR1 is MNHNS and CDR2 is SASEGT. The CDR3 length is 14 residues. V dropped 6 bases and J dropped 4 bases, with 16 bases sitting between them. Each CDR3 protein is one row after TCRdb ran MiXCR on the PCR reads. The sample includes about 12,000 distinct CDR3 sequences, 54% of them seen just once. The chain combines TRBV6-1 with TRBJ2-7; possible D gene TRBD1, 5 bases. What was sequenced was esophageal tumor tissue. The source is a female donor with esophageal squamous cell carcinoma. Written as DNA, the CDR3 is TGTGCCAGCAGGAAACAGGAAAAGGGTTACGAGCAGTACTTC. Translated: CASRKQEKGYEQYF.